Listed here is a single T cell receptor (beta chain). This clonotype was detected only a few times. Its antigen is unknown. Per-nucleotide qualities are absent, and no much larger clonotype sits a single base away. The CDR3 numbers 13 residues from cysteine through phenylalanine. Here the CDR3 DNA is all that survives: 39 bases in frame from base 1. The junction shows trimming of 3 bases on V and 7 bases on J, plus 12 bases between the germline ends. The entry originates in a study of T cell repertoires in cytomegalovirus infection (dated by TCRdb to between 2018 and 2020). Context from the whole study: The peptide stimulations were aimed at well-studied HLA-B-restricted epitopes as well as recently identified HLA-C-restricted CMV epitopes, whose presentation resists viral immunomodulation. Because public TCR beta signatures pointed to carriage of CMV infection together with the matching HLA type, the HLA type of each donor mattered for the analysis.

The intended sense of this specimen's treatment or condition label: in vitro stimulation with specific CMV peptide epitopes to enrich CMV-specific T cells. The paper as a whole reports these results and caveats: The ex vivo response was dominated by HLA-C-restricted CMV-specific TCR beta clonotypes, and the single most frequent clonotype in two of eight donors was supplied by these HLA-C-restricted clonotypes. Carriers of CMV infection plus the relevant HLA type were discriminated by the cumulative frequency of public TCR beta family members in the study cohort and in an independent roughly 350-donor cohort.

The sequencer listed for this sample is Illumina HiSeq 1500. TCRdb itself trimmed the public reads at Q25 with fastp, ran MiXCR and retained productive beta chains. Identical CDR3 protein sequences are pooled into one entry, listed with their most common genes and DNA. The sample yields 50,000 or so distinct CDR3 sequences; about a fifth were counted once. 55% to 65% of the sample lies in the top ten. The sequenced sample was CD8+ T cells from cultured PBMCs, obtained from culture after CMV antigen stimulation. This receptor chain uses TRBV12-3 or TRBV12-4 and TRBJ1-2, with TRBD1 perhaps the D gene, on 5 matching bases. This TCR came from a human donor in good health (CMV status not recorded). Some clones in this sample may be carry-over from other donors' samples. CDR3 sequence: CASSFGDGGGYTF. The nucleotide sequence is given as TGTGCCAGCAGTTTCGGGGACGGCGGTGGCTACACCTTC.